The 31 T cell receptor beta chains reported below all come from one sample, sequenced in a study of radiotherapy plus CTLA-4 blockade in lung cancer. Sequenced by immunoSEQ multiplex PCR; TCRdb stores in-frame clones only, minus some. Here the sample spans roughly 110,000 clones, roughly 77% being singletons. Here the sequenced sample was peripheral blood, taken from a patient treated with radiotherapy plus ipilimumab. These receptors all come from a human donor with non-small cell lung cancer that progressed on radiotherapy plus ipilimumab. Some clones in this sample may be carry-over from other donors' samples.

This clone is a singleton in its sample. The gene calls are TRBV2 and TRBJ2-5; no firm D call. Germline V gene lookup returns CDR1 SNHLY and CDR2 FYNNEI. V was shortened by 5 bases and J by 5 bases, with 6 bases between the two germline ends. The CDR3 runs 11 residues. Here the CDR3 DNA reads TGTGCCAGCAGTCAAAGGGAGACCCAGTACTTC. Translation: CASSQRETQYF.

This chain joins TRBV19 and TRBJ1-5; D ambiguous. The CDR3 has 13 residues. CDR1 and CDR2 from the germline V gene are LNHDA and SQIVND (reference sequence). V was trimmed by 4 bases and J by 5 bases, leaving 9 bases between them. CDR3 bases: TGTGCCAGTAGTACGGACGTATATCAGCCCCAGCATTTT. Translation gives CASSTDVYQPQHF.

The chain joins TRBV4-2 to TRBJ2-1; 15 positions match TRBD2. The CDR3 is 19 amino acids. Trimming removed 4 bases from V and 0 bases from J; junction bases left unmatched: 7. CDR1 is LGHNA and CDR2 is YNFKEQ in the germline V gene. The CDR3 nucleotides are TGTGCCAGCAGCCGCTTTGGGACTAGCGGGGGGTTCTCCTACAATGAGCAGTTCTTC. Its translation: CASSRFGTSGGFSYNEQFF.

The V gene is TRBV9, the J gene TRBJ1-5; D call uncertain. Deletions cut 8 bases from V and 7 bases from J, with 1 base between. Germline V gives CDR1 SGDLS, CDR2 YYNGEE. This CDR3 contains 8 residues. The CDR3 DNA follows: TGTGCCAGACAGCCCCAGCATTTT. Translated: CARQPQHF.

The chain has TRBV13 and TRBJ2-7, with D possibly being TRBD1 (5 bases). The V and J ends lost 0 bases and 3 bases respectively, with 9 bases between them. This CDR3 spans 14 amino acids. The germline CDR1 and CDR2 sequences are PRHDT and FYEKMQ (reference sequence). DNA for the CDR3: TGTGCCAGCAGCTTAGGGGGGCCTGGCTACGAGCAGTACTTC. It encodes CASSLGGPGYEQYF.

This chain connects TRBV25-1 to TRBJ2-7, with D perhaps TRBD1 (6 bases). The CDR3 runs to 14 residues. Trimming stripped 4 bases from V and 2 bases from J, with 12 bases between. Germline CDR1 MGHDK, CDR2 SYGVNS. The CDR3 DNA sequence: TGTGCCAGCAGTGGAGTGGGGGCCGCCTACGAGCAGTACTTC. Protein sequence: CASSGVGAAYEQYF.

This clone occurred a few times. The chain recombines TRBV6-5 with TRBJ2-1; 7 nucleotides agree with TRBD2. The germline V gene has CDR1 MNHEY and CDR2 SVGAGI. CDR3 length: 12 amino acids. After removal of 6 bases from V and 13 bases from J, the junction contained 9 bases not matched to a gene. CDR3 nucleotide sequence: TGTGCCAGCAGCCCCAGACTAGCTATTCAGTTCTTC. This gives the protein CASSPRLAIQFF.

The V gene is TRBV9, the J gene TRBJ1-5; tentatively, D is TRBD1 (6 bases). There are 14 residues in the CDR3. The germline gives CDR1 SGDLS, CDR2 YYNGEE. Trimming removed 2 bases at V and 5 bases at J, with 11 bases between. Here the CDR3 reads CASSVGNRDQPQHF. The CDR3 nucleotides are TGTGCCAGCAGCGTCGGAAACAGGGATCAGCCCCAGCATTTT.

About this clone: Distinct nucleotide sequences in the sample also encode this CDR3. V gene TRBV7-8 combines with J gene TRBJ2-1; D not resolved. The CDR3 is 13 residues long. Per the germline V gene, CDR1 is SGHVS and CDR2 is FQNEAQ. Trimming pared 1 base from V and 5 bases from J, leaving 6 bases between. The CDR3 DNA follows: TGTGCCAGCAGCTTAGGACGGAACAATGAGCAGTTCTTC. Protein sequence: CASSLGRNNEQFF. The full variable domain, in which reference TRBV7-8 and TRBJ2-1 provide the parts outside the CDR3, is GAGVSQSPRYKVAKRGQDVALRCDPISGHVSLFWYQQALGQGPEFLTYFQNEAQLDKSGLPSDRFFAERPEGSVSTLKIQRTQQEDSAVYLCASSLGRNNEQFFGPGTRLTVL.

The chain carries TRBV20-1 and TRBJ2-6, with TRBD2 as a possible D gene (5 bases). CDR3 length: 11 residues. Trimming left V 3 bases short and J 10 bases short, with 7 bases between. Germline CDR1 and CDR2: DFQATT and SNEGSKA (reference sequence). The CDR3 region has the DNA TGCAGTGCTAGGGGCGGGAACGTCCTGACTTTC. It is translated as CSARGGNVLTF.

The genes are TRBV2 and TRBJ1-2; 11 bases fit TRBD1. This CDR3 spans 14 amino acids. V trimming: 4 bases; J trimming: 8 bases; junction bases outside the gene matches: 6. Germline V gene data show CDR1 as SNHLY and CDR2 as FYNNEI. CDR3: CASSAGTGGSGYTF. In nucleotides, the CDR3 is TGTGCCAGCAGTGCCGGGACAGGGGGGAGCGGCTACACCTTC.

The J gene is TRBJ2-2, the V gene TRBV28, with no clear D. Trimming took off 5 bases at V and 3 bases at J, with 7 bases between the two ends. CDR3 length: 13 residues. The germline V gene has CDR1 MDHEN and CDR2 SYDVKM. This CDR3 is CASSPYHTGELFF. The CDR3 DNA follows: TGTGCCAGCAGTCCTTATCACACCGGGGAGCTGTTTTTT.

The CDR3 region is CASTDRTTDTQYF. The CDR3 DNA is TGTGCCAGTACCGACAGGACCACAGATACGCAGTATTTT. The chain joins TRBV19 to TRBJ2-3; perhaps TRBD1 as D (6 bases). CDR1 LNHDA and CDR2 SQIVND come from the germline V gene (reference sequence). The CDR3 consists of 13 residues. Trimming took 7 bases from V and 2 from J, leaving 10 bases between them.

The chain carries TRBV7-3 and TRBJ2-3; unclear D gene. This CDR3 has 15 amino acids. Deletions cut 2 bases from V and 3 bases from J, with 12 bases between. Germline CDR1 reads SGHTA; CDR2 reads FQGTGA. The CDR3 here is CASSLDRSRTDTQYF. As DNA, the CDR3 is TGTGCCAGCAGCTTAGACCGGTCTAGGACAGATACGCAGTATTTT.

V gene TRBV9 combines with J gene TRBJ1-6; D unresolved. This CDR3 has 15 amino acids. CDR1 and CDR2 from the germline V gene are SGDLS and YYNGEE. V was cut by 2 bases and J by 3 bases, with 9 bases left in between. The CDR3 here is CASSVLGDYNSPLHF. The CDR3 DNA sequence: TGTGCCAGCAGCGTTCTTGGGGACTATAATTCACCCCTCCACTTT.

V and J are TRBV5-1 and TRBJ2-5; TRBD1 matches 7 bases. Unmatched junction bases numbered 1, after V lost 2 bases and J lost 3 bases. This CDR3 is 13 amino acids long. CDR1 is SGHRS and CDR2 is YFSETQ in the germline V gene. The CDR3 protein is CASSFGTEETQYF. The CDR3 DNA sequence: TGCGCCAGCAGCTTCGGGACAGAAGAGACCCAGTACTTC.

This chain links TRBV7-2 with TRBJ2-7; no reliable D call. Per germline, CDR1 SGHTA and CDR2 FQGNSA. Trimming left V 6 bases short and J 6 bases short, with 21 bases between. The CDR3 spans 15 residues. In DNA, the CDR3 is TGTGCCAGCAGGTTGAGGTGGAATTCCGTGGCCGAGCAGTACTTC. Amino acids: CASRLRWNSVAEQYF.

The rearrangement joins TRBV6-1 to TRBJ2-1; D is possibly TRBD1 (6 bases). V was trimmed by 7 bases and J by 1 base, leaving 8 bases between them. The CDR3 consists of 13 residues. From germline, CDR1 is MNHNS and CDR2 SASEGT. The CDR3 region is CASTRGSYNEQFF. DNA of the CDR3: TGTGCCAGCACCAGGGGTTCCTACAATGAGCAGTTCTTC.

This chain links TRBV5-4 with TRBJ2-5, with 13 bases aligning to TRBD2. The CDR3 has 16 amino acids. The V and J ends lost 4 bases and 1 base, in that order; junction bases with no gene match: 4. CDR1 is SGHNT and CDR2 is YYREEE in the germline V gene (reference sequence). The CDR3 region has the DNA TGTGCCAGCAGCCCGACTAGCGGGGGGCGCCAAGAGACCCAGTACTTC. Translation gives CASSPTSGGRQETQYF.

The genes are TRBV7-3 and TRBJ1-1; possible D gene TRBD1, 6 bases. Trimming removed 5 bases from V and 2 bases from J, with 12 bases in between. The length of the CDR3 is 14 residues. Germline lookup yields CDR1 SGHTA and CDR2 FQGTGA. The CDR3 nucleotides read TGTGCCAGCAGCCCTACGACAGGTAACACTGAAGCTTTCTTT. Protein product: CASSPTTGNTEAFF. The full variable domain, with the rest looked up from reference TRBV7-3 and TRBJ1-1, is GAGVSQTPSNKVTEKGKYVELRCDPISGHTALYWYRQSLGQGPEFLIYFQGTGAADDSGLPNDRFFAVRPEGSVSTLKIQRTERGDSAVYLCASSPTTGNTEAFFGQGTRLTVV.

This clone is a singleton in its sample. The J gene is TRBJ1-5, the V gene TRBV6-5, with a possible D match to TRBD1 (6 bases). V was pared by 10 bases and J by 0 bases, with 16 bases between. The germline V gene encodes CDR1 MNHEY and CDR2 SVGAGI. There are 15 residues in the CDR3. The CDR3 nucleotides are TGTGCCACAGGGGTCATCGGGTATAGCAATCAGCCCCAGCATTTT. Encoded protein: CATGVIGYSNQPQHF.

V usage is TRBV19 and J usage is TRBJ1-3; D gene uncertain. V was clipped by 5 bases and J by 4 bases, with 9 bases between them. Germline V gene sequence: CDR1 LNHDA, CDR2 SQIVND (reference sequence). CDR3 size: 13 residues. The CDR3 reads CASSFGAGNTIYF. CDR3 DNA: TGTGCCAGTAGTTTTGGAGCGGGAAACACCATATATTTT.

V gene TRBV11-3 combines with J gene TRBJ2-3; D unclear. V was pared by 0 bases and J by 3 bases, with 7 bases between. This CDR3 is 14 amino acids long. The V gene's germline CDR1 is SGHNT and CDR2 YENEEA. The CDR3 loop reads CASSLDSSTDTQYF. The CDR3 DNA sequence: TGTGCCAGCAGCTTAGATAGTAGTACAGATACGCAGTATTTT.

This clone was counted a few times. The chain is built from TRBV9 and TRBJ2-2; 8 nucleotides line up with TRBD1. Unmatched junction bases numbered 13, after V lost 0 bases and J lost 9 bases. Per the germline V gene, CDR1 is SGDLS and CDR2 is YYNGEE. The CDR3 contains 17 residues. The CDR3 DNA follows: TGTGCCAGCAGCGTAGATCCCCTGGGACAGGTTTACAGGGAGCTGTTTTTT. Protein: CASSVDPLGQVYRELFF.

This chain links TRBV28 with TRBJ1-2; tentatively, D is TRBD1 (5 bases). Germline CDR1 reads MDHEN; CDR2 reads SYDVKM. This CDR3 is 14 amino acids long. Trimming pared 7 bases from V and 6 bases from J, leaving 18 bases between. The DNA for the CDR3 is TGTGCCAGCATCACCCCCGGAGGGGTAAATGGCTACACCTTC. Protein product: CASITPGGVNGYTF.

This clone was observed a handful of times. The rearrangement uses TRBV6-6 and TRBJ2-7; D possibly corresponds to TRBD1 (6 bases). Germline CDR1 reads MNHNY; CDR2 reads SVGAGI (reference sequence). V shed 1 base and J shed 1 base, with 14 bases lying between them. This CDR3 comprises 16 residues. For the CDR3, the DNA is TGTGCCAGCAGTTACTGGGGGCAGGACACTTCCTACGAGCAGTACTTC. Protein sequence: CASSYWGQDTSYEQYF.

This clone was detected a few times. This chain connects TRBV6-1 to TRBJ2-6, with no clear D. The germline V gene has CDR1 MNHNS and CDR2 SASEGT. V lost 5 bases and J lost 1, with 9 bases in between. This CDR3 region has 15 residues. The CDR3 region is CASSITFSGANVLTF. The CDR3 region has the DNA TGTGCCAGCAGTATTACCTTTTCTGGGGCCAACGTCCTGACTTTC.

This clone has a handful of counts. Here the CDR3 reads CASSLPGPSLHF. The CDR3 bases are TGTGCCAGTAGTTTACCGGGACCGTCCCTCCACTTT. The rearrangement joins TRBV19 to TRBJ1-6; tentative D call: TRBD1 (5 bases). Germline V CDR1 and CDR2: LNHDA, SQIVND (reference sequence). V lost 5 bases and J lost 14, with 13 bases in between. The length of the CDR3 is 12 residues. Supplemented by reference TRBV19 and TRBJ1-6, the full variable domain reads DGGITQSPKYLFRKEGQNVTLSCEQNLNHDAMYWYRQDPGQGLRLIYYSQIVNDFQKGDIAEGYSVSREKKESFPLTVTSAQKNPTAFYLCASSLPGPSLHFGNGTRLTVT.

This clone showed up just once. This chain connects TRBV5-4 to TRBJ2-2; D possibly uses TRBD1 or TRBD2 (5 bases each). The CDR3 runs 15 residues. CDR1 is SGHNT, CDR2 YYREEE, per germline (reference sequence). The V end lost 4 bases, the J end lost 1 base, and 11 bases lay between the germline ends. DNA of the CDR3: TGTGCCAGCAGCGTCAGTGGGGGGAACACCGGGGAGCTGTTTTTT. It yields the protein CASSVSGGNTGELFF.

This chain links TRBV7-9 with TRBJ2-5; D unclear. The J call may be wrong; the DNA end is better matched by TRBJ2-7. This CDR3 has 15 residues. Per the germline V gene, CDR1 is SEHNR and CDR2 is FQNEAQ (reference sequence). The CDR3 here is CASSLAASASYEQYF. CDR3 coding DNA: TGTGCCAGCAGCTTAGCCGCGAGCGCCTCCTACGAGCAGTACTTC.

The rearrangement uses TRBV18 and TRBJ1-5, with 11 bases fitting TRBD1. CDR1 and CDR2 (germline): KGHSH, LQKENI. With V trimmed by 8 bases and J by 3 bases, 6 bases remained unmatched. The CDR3 is 15 amino acids. Written as DNA, the CDR3 is TGTGCCAGCCACGGACAGGGGGCAGACAATCAGCCCCAGCATTTT. Its translation is CASHGQGADNQPQHF.